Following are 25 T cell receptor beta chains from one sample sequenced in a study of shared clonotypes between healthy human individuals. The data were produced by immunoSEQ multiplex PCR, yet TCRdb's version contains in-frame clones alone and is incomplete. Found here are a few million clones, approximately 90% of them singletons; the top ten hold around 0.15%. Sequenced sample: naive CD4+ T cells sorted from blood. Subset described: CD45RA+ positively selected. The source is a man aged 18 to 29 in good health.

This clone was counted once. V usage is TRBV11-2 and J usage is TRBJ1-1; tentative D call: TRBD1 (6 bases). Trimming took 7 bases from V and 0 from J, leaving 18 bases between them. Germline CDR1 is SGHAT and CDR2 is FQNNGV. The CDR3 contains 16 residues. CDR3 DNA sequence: TGTGCCAGCACCAGACAGGTCCCGGTCATGAACACTGAAGCTTTCTTT. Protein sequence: CASTRQVPVMNTEAFF. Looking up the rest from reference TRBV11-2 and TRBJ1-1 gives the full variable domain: EAGVAQSPRYKIIEKRQSVAFWCNPISGHATLYWYQQILGQGPKLLIQFQNNGVVDDSQLPKDRFSAERLKGVDSTLKIQPAKLEDSAVYLCASTRQVPVMNTEAFFGQGTRLTVV.

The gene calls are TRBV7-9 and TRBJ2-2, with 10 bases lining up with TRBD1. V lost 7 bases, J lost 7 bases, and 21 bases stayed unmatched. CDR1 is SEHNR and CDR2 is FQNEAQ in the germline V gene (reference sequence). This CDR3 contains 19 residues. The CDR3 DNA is TGTGCCAGCATAGATGCCAGAGTCCTCGGGACAGGGGCTGACGGGGAGCTGTTTTTT. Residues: CASIDARVLGTGADGELFF.

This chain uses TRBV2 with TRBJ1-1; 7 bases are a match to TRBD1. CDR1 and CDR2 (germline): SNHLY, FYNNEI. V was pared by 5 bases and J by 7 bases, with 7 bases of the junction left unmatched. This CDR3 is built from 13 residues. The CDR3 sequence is CASSLDRVDEAFF. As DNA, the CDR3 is TGTGCCAGCAGTCTTGACAGGGTTGATGAAGCTTTCTTT.

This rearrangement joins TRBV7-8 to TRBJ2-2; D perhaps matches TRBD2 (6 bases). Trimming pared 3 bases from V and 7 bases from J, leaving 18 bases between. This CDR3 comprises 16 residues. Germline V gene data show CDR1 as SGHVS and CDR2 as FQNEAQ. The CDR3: CASSLGGRINGGELFF. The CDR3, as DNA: TGTGCCAGCAGCTTGGGGGGTAGAATAAATGGCGGGGAGCTGTTTTTT.

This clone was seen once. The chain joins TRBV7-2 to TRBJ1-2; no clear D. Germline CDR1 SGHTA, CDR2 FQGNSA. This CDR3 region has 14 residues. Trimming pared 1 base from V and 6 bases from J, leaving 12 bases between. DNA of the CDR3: TGTGCCAGCAGCTTAGTGCCGGGGATGCATGGCTACACCTTC. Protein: CASSLVPGMHGYTF.

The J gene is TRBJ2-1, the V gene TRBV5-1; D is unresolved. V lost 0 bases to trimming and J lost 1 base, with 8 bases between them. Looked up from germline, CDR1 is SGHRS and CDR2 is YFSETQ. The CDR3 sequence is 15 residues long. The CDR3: CASSLALRSYNEQFF. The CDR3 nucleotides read TGCGCCAGCAGCTTGGCACTACGATCCTACAATGAGCAGTTCTTC.

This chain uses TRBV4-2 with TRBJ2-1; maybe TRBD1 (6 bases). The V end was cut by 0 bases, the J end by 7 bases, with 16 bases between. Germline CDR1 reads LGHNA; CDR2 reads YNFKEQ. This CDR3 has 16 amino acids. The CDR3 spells CASSQETGQGSNEQFF. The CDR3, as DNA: TGTGCCAGCAGCCAAGAAACGGGGCAGGGGTCTAATGAGCAGTTCTTC.

In DNA, the CDR3 is TGTGCCACCGACTCGGGAGGGCCAGGGGGCTGGGAAAAACTGTTTTTT. Translation gives CATDSGGPGGWEKLFF. The chain combines TRBV19 with TRBJ1-4; the match to TRBD1 covers 8 bases. CDR1 is LNHDA and CDR2 is SQIVND in the germline V gene (reference sequence). The CDR3 consists of 16 residues. J gave up 8 bases and V 10 bases, and 18 bases lay outside the gene matches.

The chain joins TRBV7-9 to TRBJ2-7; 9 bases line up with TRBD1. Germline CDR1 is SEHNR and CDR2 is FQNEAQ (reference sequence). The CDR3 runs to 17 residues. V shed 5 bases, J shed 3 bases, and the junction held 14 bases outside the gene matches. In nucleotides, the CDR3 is TGTGCCAGCAGCAGAACGGTCGGGACAGGGTTCTTCTACGAGCAGTACTTC. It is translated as CASSRTVGTGFFYEQYF.

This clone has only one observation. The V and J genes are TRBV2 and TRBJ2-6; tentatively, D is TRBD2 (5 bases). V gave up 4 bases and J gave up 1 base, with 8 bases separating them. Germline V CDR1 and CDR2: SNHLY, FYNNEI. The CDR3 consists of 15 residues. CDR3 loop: CASSGSGSGANVLTF. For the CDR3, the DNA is TGTGCCAGCAGTGGTTCGGGGTCTGGGGCCAACGTCCTGACTTTC.

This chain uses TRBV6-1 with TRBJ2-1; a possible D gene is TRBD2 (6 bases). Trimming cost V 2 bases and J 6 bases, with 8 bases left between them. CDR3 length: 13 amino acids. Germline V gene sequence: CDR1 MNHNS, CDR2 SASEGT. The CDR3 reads CASSETSLNEQFF. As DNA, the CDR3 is TGTGCCAGCAGTGAAACTAGCCTCAATGAGCAGTTCTTC.

The CDR3 coding sequence is TGTGCCTGGAGTGGAGGTAGCGGGACGGTCTCCTACAATGAGCAGTTCTTC. It translates to CAWSGGSGTVSYNEQFF. The V and J genes are TRBV30 and TRBJ2-1, with TRBD2 matching 8 bases. Looked up from germline, CDR1 is GTSNPN and CDR2 is SVGIG (reference sequence). The CDR3 has 17 residues. With 1 base clipped from V and 0 bases from J, the junction kept 8 bases outside the gene matches.

The CDR3 loop reads CASGLAKTGTRIYF. The CDR3, as DNA: TGTGCTAGTGGTTTGGCTAAGACGGGGACCCGTATTTATTTT. V is TRBV12-5 and J is TRBJ1-3, with TRBD1 as a possible D gene (5 bases). The CDR3 length is 14 residues. Germline loops: CDR1 LGHNT, CDR2 FRNRAP. Between the trimmed V and J ends, which lost 1 base and 16 bases, there was a span of 20 bases.

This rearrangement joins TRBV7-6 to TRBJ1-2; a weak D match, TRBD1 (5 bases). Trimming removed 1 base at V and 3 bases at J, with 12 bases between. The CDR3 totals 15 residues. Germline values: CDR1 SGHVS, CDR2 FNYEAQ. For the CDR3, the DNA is TGTGCCAGCAGCTTAGTACCGGGAGGGGACTATGGCTACACCTTC. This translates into CASSLVPGGDYGYTF. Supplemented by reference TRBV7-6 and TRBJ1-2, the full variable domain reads GAGVSQSPRYKVTKRGQDVALRCDPISGHVSLYWYRQALGQGPEFLTYFNYEAQQDKSGLPNDRFSAERPEGSISTLTIQRTEQRDSAMYRCASSLVPGGDYGYTFGSGTRLTVV.

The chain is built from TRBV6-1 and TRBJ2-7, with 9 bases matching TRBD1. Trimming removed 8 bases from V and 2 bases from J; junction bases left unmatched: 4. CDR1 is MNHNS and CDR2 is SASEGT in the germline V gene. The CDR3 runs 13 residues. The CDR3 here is CASGDRAPYEQYF. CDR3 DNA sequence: TGTGCCAGCGGGGACAGGGCTCCCTACGAGCAGTACTTC.

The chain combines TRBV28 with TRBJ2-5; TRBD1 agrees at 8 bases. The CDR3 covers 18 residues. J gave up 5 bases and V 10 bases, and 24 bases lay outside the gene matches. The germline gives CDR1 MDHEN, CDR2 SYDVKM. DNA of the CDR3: TGTGCCACCTTCTATGGACAGGGAGCCCGGTCCGGGTGGGAGACCCAGTACTTC. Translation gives CATFYGQGARSGWETQYF. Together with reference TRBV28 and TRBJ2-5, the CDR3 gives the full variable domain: DVKVTQSSRYLVKRTGEKVFLECVQDMDHENMFWYRQDPGLGLRLIYFSYDVKMKEKGDIPEGYSVSREKKERFSLILESASTNQTSMYLCATFYGQGARSGWETQYFGPGTRLLVL.

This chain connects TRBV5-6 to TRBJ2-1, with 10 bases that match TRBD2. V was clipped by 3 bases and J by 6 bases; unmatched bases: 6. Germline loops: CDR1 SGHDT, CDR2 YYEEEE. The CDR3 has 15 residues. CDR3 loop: CASSYLAGVRNEQFF. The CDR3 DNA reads TGTGCCAGCAGCTACCTAGCGGGAGTTCGCAATGAGCAGTTCTTC.

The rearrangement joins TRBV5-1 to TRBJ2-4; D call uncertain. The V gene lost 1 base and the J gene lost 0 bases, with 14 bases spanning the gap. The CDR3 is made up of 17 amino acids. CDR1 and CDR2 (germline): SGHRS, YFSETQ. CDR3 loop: CASSLQISSIAKNIQYF. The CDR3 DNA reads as TGCGCCAGCAGCTTGCAGATAAGCTCTATAGCCAAAAACATTCAGTACTTC.

In DNA form, the CDR3 reads TGTGCCAGCAGCTTAGAATGGGACAGGGGTGACTACAATGAGCAGTTCTTC. Translated, it gives CASSLEWDRGDYNEQFF. The V call is TRBV11-2, the J call TRBJ2-1; 10 bases are a match to TRBD1. This CDR3 region has 17 residues. J lost 3 bases, V lost 0 bases, and 5 bases had no gene match. Germline CDR1 reads SGHAT; CDR2 reads FQNNGV.

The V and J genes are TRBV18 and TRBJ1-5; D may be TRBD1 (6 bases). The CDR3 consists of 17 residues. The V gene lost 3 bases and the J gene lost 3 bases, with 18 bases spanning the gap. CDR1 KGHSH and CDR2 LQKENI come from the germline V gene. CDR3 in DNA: TGTGCCAGCTCACCTTTCCCATTGACAGGCGACAATCAGCCCCAGCATTTT. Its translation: CASSPFPLTGDNQPQHF.

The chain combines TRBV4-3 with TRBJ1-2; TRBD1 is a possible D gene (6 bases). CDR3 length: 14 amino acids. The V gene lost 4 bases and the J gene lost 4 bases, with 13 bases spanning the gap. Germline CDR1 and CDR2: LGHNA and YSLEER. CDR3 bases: TGCGCCAGCAGCCCTGGGGCAGGGGCCTATGGCTACACCTTC. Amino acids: CASSPGAGAYGYTF.

CDR3 protein: CASSSPPPGYEQYF. For the CDR3, the DNA is TGTGCCAGCAGCTCCCCTCCCCCGGGGTACGAGCAGTACTTC. The V and J genes are TRBV7-2 and TRBJ2-7; D is possibly TRBD2 (5 bases). In germline, CDR1 is SGHTA, CDR2 FQGNSA. CDR3 size: 14 residues. Trimming removed 4 bases at V and 4 bases at J, with 14 bases between.

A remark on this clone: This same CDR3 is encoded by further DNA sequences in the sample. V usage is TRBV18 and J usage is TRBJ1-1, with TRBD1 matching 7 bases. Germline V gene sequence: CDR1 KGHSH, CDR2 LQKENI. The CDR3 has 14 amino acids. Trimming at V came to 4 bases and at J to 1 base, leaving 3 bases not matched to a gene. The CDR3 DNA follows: TGTGCCAGCTCACGAGGACAGGAGAACACTGAAGCTTTCTTT. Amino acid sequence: CASSRGQENTEAFF.

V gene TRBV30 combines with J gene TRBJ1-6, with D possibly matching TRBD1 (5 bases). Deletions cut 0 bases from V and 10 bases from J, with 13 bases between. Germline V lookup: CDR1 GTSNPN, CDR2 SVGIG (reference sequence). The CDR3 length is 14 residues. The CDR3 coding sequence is TGTGCCTGGAGTGTTGGGGCAGGGCAGTCACCCCTCCACTTT. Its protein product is CAWSVGAGQSPLHF.

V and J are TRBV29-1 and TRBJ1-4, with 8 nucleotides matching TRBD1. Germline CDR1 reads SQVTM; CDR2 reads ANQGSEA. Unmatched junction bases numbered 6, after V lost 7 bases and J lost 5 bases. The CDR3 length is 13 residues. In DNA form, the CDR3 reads TGCAGCGCCGCGACAGGGGCAAATGAAAAACTGTTTTTT. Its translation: CSAATGANEKLFF.